The rows below give T cell receptor beta chains drawn from one sample of a study of immune evolution from preneoplasia to lung adenocarcinoma. Sequencing used immunoSEQ multiplex PCR; TCRdb keeps in-frame clones, though not all of them. The profile shows approximately 11,000 clones, 80% to 90% of them singletons. Sequencing input: FFPE invasive lung adenocarcinoma tissue. The receptors were gathered from a person aged 70 to 85 with invasive lung adenocarcinoma. Each CDR3 is given with its conserved first and last residue. A D gene is named only where the DNA matches it firmly. Expanded clones are given a class, and other clones once, few, many or no size at all.

cdr3_nt: TGTGCCAGCAGTGAAGCGTTTGAGGGTAGCTCCTACGAGCAGTACTTC
cdr3_aa: CASSEAFEGSSYEQYF
v_call: TRBV6-1
clone_size: NA
d_call: NA
j_call: TRBJ2-7

cdr3_nt: TGTGCCAGCAGTATCCGGGACCCAGTCGGCTATGGCTACACCTTC
cdr3_aa: CASSIRDPVGYGYTF
v_call: TRBV28
clone_size: medium-sized
d_call: NA
j_call: TRBJ1-2

cdr3_nt: TGTGCCAGCGGGGACTGGACAGGGACGGGTCGCGAGCAGTACTTC
cdr3_aa: CASGDWTGTGREQYF
v_call: TRBV25-1
clone_size: NA
d_call: TRBD1
j_call: TRBJ2-7

cdr3_nt: TGTGCCAGCAGCGTAGGAGGGGGAGATGAGCAGTTCTTC
cdr3_aa: CASSVGGGDEQFF
v_call: TRBV9
clone_size: few
d_call: NA
j_call: TRBJ2-1

cdr3_nt: TGTGCCAGCTCACCACCGGGATACCCATATGGCTACACCTTC
cdr3_aa: CASSPPGYPYGYTF
v_call: TRBV18
clone_size: NA
d_call: NA
j_call: TRBJ1-2

cdr3_nt: TGTGCCAGCAGTTTCCCCGGGACTTCCTTGACCTTC
cdr3_aa: CASSFPGTSLTF
v_call: TRBV27
clone_size: NA
d_call: NA
j_call: TRBJ1-2

cdr3_nt: TGTGCCATCAGTGGGGCGACCGGGGAGCTGTTTTTT
cdr3_aa: CAISGATGELFF
v_call: TRBV10-3
clone_size: NA
d_call: NA
j_call: TRBJ2-2

cdr3_nt: TGTGCCAGCAGCTTAGGGACAGGAGGCAGGGAGCCCCAGCATTTT
cdr3_aa: CASSLGTGGREPQHF
v_call: TRBV7-9
clone_size: NA
d_call: TRBD1
j_call: TRBJ1-5

cdr3_nt: TGTGCCAGCAGTTATCTCGCCCTCTGGTATGGCTACACCTTC
cdr3_aa: CASSYLALWYGYTF
v_call: TRBV6-6
clone_size: NA
d_call: NA
j_call: TRBJ1-2

cdr3_nt: TGTGCCAGCAGCACCTGGGACGGCTCCGTTGGGGAGCTGTTTTTT
cdr3_aa: CASSTWDGSVGELFF
v_call: TRBV7-8
clone_size: NA
d_call: NA
j_call: TRBJ2-2

cdr3_nt: TGTGCCAGCAGCGTAGGCCCGGGGGGGCCCCAAGAGACCCAGTACTTC
cdr3_aa: CASSVGPGGPQETQYF
v_call: TRBV9
clone_size: once
d_call: TRBD2
j_call: TRBJ2-5

cdr3_nt: TGCGCCAGCAGCCAAGAGGGGGCTCTGACTTTCTTT
cdr3_aa: CASSQEGALTFF
v_call: TRBV4-1
clone_size: NA
d_call: NA
j_call: TRBJ1-1

cdr3_nt: TGTGCCAGCAGTAGGACAGGGACCTCCTACAATGAGCAGTTCTTC
cdr3_aa: CASSRTGTSYNEQFF
v_call: TRBV28
clone_size: NA
d_call: TRBD1
j_call: TRBJ2-1

cdr3_nt: TGTGCCATCAGTGAAAGGCTAGCGGAAGAGACCCAGTACTTC
cdr3_aa: CAISERLAEETQYF
v_call: TRBV10-3
clone_size: NA
d_call: TRBD2
j_call: TRBJ2-5

cdr3_nt: TGTGCCAGCAGCTTGCGGGGGCCCACAGATACGCAGTATTTT
cdr3_aa: CASSLRGPTDTQYF
v_call: TRBV5-4
clone_size: few
d_call: NA
j_call: TRBJ2-3

cdr3_nt: TGTGCCAGCAGCCCAAAGGTATCTAGCACAGATACGCAGTATTTT
cdr3_aa: CASSPKVSSTDTQYF
v_call: TRBV7-2
clone_size: NA
d_call: NA
j_call: TRBJ2-3

cdr3_nt: TGCGCCAGCAGCCCACCCATAAACACCGGGGAGCTGTTTTTT
cdr3_aa: CASSPPINTGELFF
v_call: TRBV4-1
clone_size: NA
d_call: NA
j_call: TRBJ2-2

cdr3_nt: TGTGCCAGCAGCCCGATCGGGACAGGCTCCTACGAGCAGTACTTC
cdr3_aa: CASSPIGTGSYEQYF
v_call: TRBV6-5
clone_size: NA
d_call: TRBD1
j_call: TRBJ2-7

cdr3_nt: TGTGCCAGCAGCCCTCGGGGGTGGTCATTGAACACTGAAGCTTTCTTT
cdr3_aa: CASSPRGWSLNTEAFF
v_call: TRBV11-1
clone_size: NA
d_call: NA
j_call: TRBJ1-1

cdr3_nt: TGTGCCAGCAGCTTGGGAAAAACAGCTGACACAGATACGCAGTATTTT
cdr3_aa: CASSLGKTADTDTQYF
v_call: TRBV5-4
clone_size: NA
d_call: NA
j_call: TRBJ2-3

cdr3_nt: TGTGCCAGCAGCTTGGCGGGCCCGACTGAAGCTTTCTTT
cdr3_aa: CASSLAGPTEAFF
v_call: TRBV5-6
clone_size: NA
d_call: NA
j_call: TRBJ1-1

cdr3_nt: TGTGCCAGCAGCTTGAAGTCGGCAGATCTAAACTATGGCTACACCTTC
cdr3_aa: CASSLKSADLNYGYTF
v_call: TRBV5-8
clone_size: NA
d_call: NA
j_call: TRBJ1-2

cdr3_nt: TGTGCCAGCAGCCCTAGACTAGCGGGTACACAAGAGACCCAGTACTTC
cdr3_aa: CASSPRLAGTQETQYF
v_call: TRBV7-2
clone_size: NA
d_call: TRBD2
j_call: TRBJ2-5

cdr3_nt: TGTGCCAGCAGCAAGACGACAACAGGGGCAGGGAGAGCCGGGGAGCTGTTTTTT
cdr3_aa: CASSKTTTGAGRAGELFF
v_call: TRBV7-9
clone_size: NA
d_call: TRBD1
j_call: TRBJ2-2

cdr3_nt: TGCGCCAGCAGTCTCGGGGACAGGAGCACCTACGAGCAGTACTTC
cdr3_aa: CASSLGDRSTYEQYF
v_call: TRBV4-1
clone_size: NA
d_call: TRBD1
j_call: TRBJ2-7

cdr3_nt: TGTGCCAGCACTCGGACAGGCAGGAACACTGAAGCTTTCTTT
cdr3_aa: CASTRTGRNTEAFF
v_call: TRBV19
clone_size: NA
d_call: TRBD1
j_call: TRBJ1-1

cdr3_nt: TGTGCCAGCAGCTTAGGCGGGGGAAGCAATCAGCCCCAGCATTTT
cdr3_aa: CASSLGGGSNQPQHF
v_call: TRBV7-9
clone_size: NA
d_call: NA
j_call: TRBJ1-5

cdr3_nt: TGTGCCAGCAGCGTAGAAGGTCTTGGGACCGGGGAGCTGTTTTTT
cdr3_aa: CASSVEGLGTGELFF
v_call: TRBV9
clone_size: few
d_call: NA
j_call: TRBJ2-2

cdr3_nt: TGTGCCAGCAGTTACTACCCCGCCAGGGGAGACGGCTACACCTTC
cdr3_aa: CASSYYPARGDGYTF
v_call: TRBV6-5
clone_size: NA
d_call: NA
j_call: TRBJ1-2

cdr3_nt: TGTGCCAGCAGCTTACCAGCGGGGGGGGCCCAAGAGACCCAGTACTTC
cdr3_aa: CASSLPAGGAQETQYF
v_call: TRBV7-9
clone_size: NA
d_call: TRBD2
j_call: TRBJ2-5

cdr3_nt: TGTGCCAGCAGCCGAACAGGGGCCCCGGACTACGAGCAGTACTTC
cdr3_aa: CASSRTGAPDYEQYF
v_call: TRBV7-9
clone_size: NA
d_call: TRBD1
j_call: TRBJ2-7

cdr3_nt: TGTGCCAGCAGAAGTAACGCCGGGGAGCTGTTTTTT
cdr3_aa: CASRSNAGELFF
v_call: TRBV6-5
clone_size: NA
d_call: NA
j_call: TRBJ2-2

cdr3_nt: TGTGCCAGCAGCGACAGGGGTAGGGAACAGTACTTC
cdr3_aa: CASSDRGREQYF
v_call: TRBV7-8
clone_size: once
d_call: TRBD1
j_call: TRBJ2-7

cdr3_nt: TGTGCCAGCAGTTTATCGTGGGGGCTCTCCTACGAGCAGTACTTC
cdr3_aa: CASSLSWGLSYEQYF
v_call: TRBV27
clone_size: NA
d_call: NA
j_call: TRBJ2-7

cdr3_nt: TGTGCCAGCAGTTTAGCGGGGGCCCTCAAGGATACGCAGTATTTT
cdr3_aa: CASSLAGALKDTQYF
v_call: TRBV28
clone_size: NA
d_call: NA
j_call: TRBJ2-3

cdr3_nt: TGTGCCAGCAGCTTTCAGGGTGGAACTGAAGCTTTCTTT
cdr3_aa: CASSFQGGTEAFF
v_call: TRBV11-3
clone_size: NA
d_call: NA
j_call: TRBJ1-1

cdr3_nt: TGTGCCAGCAGCTTCCCCGGACAGGGGGGTACCACCGGGGAGCTGTTTTTT
cdr3_aa: CASSFPGQGGTTGELFF
v_call: TRBV11-2
clone_size: NA
d_call: TRBD1
j_call: TRBJ2-2

cdr3_nt: TGCAGCGTTCAGCCACTAACCTATGGCTACACCTTC
cdr3_aa: CSVQPLTYGYTF
v_call: TRBV29-1
clone_size: NA
d_call: NA
j_call: TRBJ1-2

cdr3_nt: TGTGCCAGCAGTTTAAGCGGGAGGGGGTCCTACGAGCAGTACTTC
cdr3_aa: CASSLSGRGSYEQYF
v_call: TRBV28
clone_size: NA
d_call: TRBD2
j_call: TRBJ2-7

cdr3_nt: TGTGCCAGCAGCTTAGCATACGGGGGGCACACAGATACGCAGTATTTT
cdr3_aa: CASSLAYGGHTDTQYF
v_call: TRBV7-8
clone_size: NA
d_call: NA
j_call: TRBJ2-3

cdr3_nt: TGTGCCAGCAGCTTAGAGGCGGGGGGCTGGACCGGGGAGCTGTTTTTT
cdr3_aa: CASSLEAGGWTGELFF
v_call: TRBV11-2
clone_size: NA
d_call: TRBD2
j_call: TRBJ2-2

cdr3_nt: TGTGCCAGCGATACCGGGACTAGCGTCGATGAGCAGTTCTTC
cdr3_aa: CASDTGTSVDEQFF
v_call: TRBV2
clone_size: NA
d_call: TRBD2
j_call: TRBJ2-1

cdr3_nt: TGTGCCAGCAGCTCGAGCTCCTACAATGAGCAGTTCTTC
cdr3_aa: CASSSSSYNEQFF
v_call: TRBV14
clone_size: once
d_call: NA
j_call: TRBJ2-1

cdr3_nt: TGTGCCTGGATACCACGGGTGACTGGAGGCTACACCTTC
cdr3_aa: CAWIPRVTGGYTF
v_call: TRBV30
clone_size: NA
d_call: NA
j_call: TRBJ1-2

cdr3_nt: TGTGCCAGCAGTTTGCTAGGCCCAGTCGGCGGCTACACCTTC
cdr3_aa: CASSLLGPVGGYTF
v_call: TRBV27
clone_size: NA
d_call: NA
j_call: TRBJ1-2

cdr3_nt: TGTGCCAGCAGCTTAGGGGGACAGGAGAACACTGAAGCTTTCTTT
cdr3_aa: CASSLGGQENTEAFF
v_call: TRBV7-9
clone_size: NA
d_call: TRBD1
j_call: TRBJ1-1

cdr3_nt: TGTGCCAGCAGCGGGGAAGGATTCAATCAGCCCCAGCATTTT
cdr3_aa: CASSGEGFNQPQHF
v_call: TRBV2
clone_size: NA
d_call: NA
j_call: TRBJ1-5

cdr3_nt: TGTGCCAGCAGCGGGGGACAGGGGATCACTGAAGCTTTCTTT
cdr3_aa: CASSGGQGITEAFF
v_call: TRBV6-5
clone_size: NA
d_call: TRBD1
j_call: TRBJ1-1

cdr3_nt: TGTGCCAGCAGCATACCAGGAAACACCATATATTTT
cdr3_aa: CASSIPGNTIYF
v_call: TRBV7-9
clone_size: NA
d_call: NA
j_call: TRBJ1-3

cdr3_nt: TGCGCCAGCAGTGAGACCCTAGCGGGAGGGTGGAATACGCAGTATTTT
cdr3_aa: CASSETLAGGWNTQYF
v_call: TRBV10-1
clone_size: NA
d_call: TRBD2
j_call: TRBJ2-3

cdr3_nt: TGCGCCAGCAGTGAGTCCGGCGGGACTAGTAATTACGAGCAGTACTTC
cdr3_aa: CASSESGGTSNYEQYF
v_call: TRBV10-2
clone_size: NA
d_call: TRBD2
j_call: TRBJ2-7

cdr3_nt: TGTGCCAGCAGTAATGAGAAGACTGGAAACACCATATATTTT
cdr3_aa: CASSNEKTGNTIYF
v_call: TRBV2
clone_size: NA
d_call: NA
j_call: TRBJ1-3

cdr3_nt: TGTGCCAGCAGTTACCCCGGGAGGGGAACCGGGGAGCTGTTTTTT
cdr3_aa: CASSYPGRGTGELFF
v_call: TRBV6-5
clone_size: NA
d_call: TRBD2
j_call: TRBJ2-2